This TCR beta chain is from a study of T cells in Graves' hyperthyroidism and ophthalmopathy. This CDR3 is 17 amino acids long. V lost 5 bases and J lost 3; bases outside the gene matches: 12. Amplified TCR beta CDR3 regions came from RNA transcripts. A set of HTBI primers served as the primers for a first-round RT-PCR of the TCR CDR3. TCRdb fed the multiplex PCR reads into MiXCR, producing one record per CDR3 protein. Of a few hundred thousand distinct CDR3 sequences in the sample, over 11% were seen once. The sample consisted of blood. The chain employs TRBV12-3 or TRBV12-4 and TRBJ2-1; 8 bases are a match to TRBD1. This receptor was identified in a woman aged 30 to 39 with Graves' hyperthyroidism that later progressed to Graves' ophthalmopathy. CDR3 loop: CASSPYGTGPIYNEQFF. The CDR3 DNA follows: TGTGCCAGCAGTCCATACGGGACAGGCCCGATCTACAATGAGCAGTTCTTC.